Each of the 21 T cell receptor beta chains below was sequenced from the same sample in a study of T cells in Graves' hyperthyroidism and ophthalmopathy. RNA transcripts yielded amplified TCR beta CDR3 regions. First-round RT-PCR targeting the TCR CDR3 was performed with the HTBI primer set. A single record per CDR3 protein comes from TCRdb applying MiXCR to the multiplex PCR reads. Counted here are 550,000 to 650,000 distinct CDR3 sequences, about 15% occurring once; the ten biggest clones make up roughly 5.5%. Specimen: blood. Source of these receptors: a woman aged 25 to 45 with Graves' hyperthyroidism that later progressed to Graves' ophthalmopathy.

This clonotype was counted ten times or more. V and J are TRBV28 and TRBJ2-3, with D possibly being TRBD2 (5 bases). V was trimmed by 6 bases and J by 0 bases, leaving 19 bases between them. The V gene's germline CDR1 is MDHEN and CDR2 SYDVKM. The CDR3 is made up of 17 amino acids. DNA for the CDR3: TGTGCCAGCAGAATCGACCTGAGGACTCTTAGCACAGATACGCAGTATTTT. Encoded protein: CASRIDLRTLSTDTQYF. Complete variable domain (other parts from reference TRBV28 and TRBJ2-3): DVKVTQSSRYLVKRTGEKVFLECVQDMDHENMFWYRQDPGLGLRLIYFSYDVKMKEKGDIPEGYSVSREKKERFSLILESASTNQTSMYLCASRIDLRTLSTDTQYFGPGTRLTVL.

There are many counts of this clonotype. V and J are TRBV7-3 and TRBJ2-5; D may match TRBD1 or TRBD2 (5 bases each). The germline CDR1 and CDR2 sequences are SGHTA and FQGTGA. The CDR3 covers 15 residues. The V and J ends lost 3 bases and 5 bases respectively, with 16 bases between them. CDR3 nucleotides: TGTGCCAGCAGCTTGGGCGAGGGGTGGATGGAGACCCAGTACTTC. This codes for CASSLGEGWMETQYF.

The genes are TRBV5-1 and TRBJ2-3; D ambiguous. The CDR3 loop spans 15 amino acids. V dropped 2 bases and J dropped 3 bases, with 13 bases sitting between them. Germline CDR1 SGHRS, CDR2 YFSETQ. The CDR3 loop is CASSFWVDDTDTQYF. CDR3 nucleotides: TGCGCCAGCAGCTTCTGGGTGGACGATACAGATACGCAGTATTTT. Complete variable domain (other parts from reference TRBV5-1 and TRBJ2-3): KAGVTQTPRYLIKTRGQQVTLSCSPISGHRSVSWYQQTPGQGLQFLFEYFSETQRNKGNFPGRFSGRQFSNSRSEMNVSTLELGDSALYLCASSFWVDDTDTQYFGPGTRLTVL.

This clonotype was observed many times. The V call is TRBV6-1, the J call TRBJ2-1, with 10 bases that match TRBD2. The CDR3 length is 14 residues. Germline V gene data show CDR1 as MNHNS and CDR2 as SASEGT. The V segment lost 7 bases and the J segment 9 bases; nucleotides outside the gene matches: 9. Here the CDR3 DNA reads TGTGCCAGCAAAGGACTAGCGGAGCGGGGTGAGCAGTTCTTC. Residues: CASKGLAERGEQFF.

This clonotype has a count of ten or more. CDR3 amino acids: CASSSGASTSYEQYF. The CDR3 DNA reads TGTGCCAGCAGTTCCGGGGCCTCAACGTCCTACGAGCAGTACTTC. The V and J genes are TRBV28 and TRBJ2-7; D could derive from TRBD1 or TRBD2 (5 bases each). The CDR3 spans 15 residues. V shed 4 bases and J shed 1 base, with 14 bases lying between them. Germline lookup yields CDR1 MDHEN and CDR2 SYDVKM.

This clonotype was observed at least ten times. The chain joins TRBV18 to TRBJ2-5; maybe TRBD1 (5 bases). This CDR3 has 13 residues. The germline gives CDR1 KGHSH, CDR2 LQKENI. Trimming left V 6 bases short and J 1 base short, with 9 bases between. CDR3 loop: CASSQTAQETQYF. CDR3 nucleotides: TGTGCCAGCTCGCAGACAGCCCAAGAGACCCAGTACTTC.

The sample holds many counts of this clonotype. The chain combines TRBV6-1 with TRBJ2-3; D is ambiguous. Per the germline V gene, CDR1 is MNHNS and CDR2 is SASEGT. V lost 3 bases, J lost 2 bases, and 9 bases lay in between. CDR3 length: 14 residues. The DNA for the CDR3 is TGTGCCAGCAGTGACCCCCCCTACACAGATACGCAGTATTTT. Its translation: CASSDPPYTDTQYF.

The CDR3 DNA reads TGCAGCGTTGTGTTCGGCGGGACAGGGAATCAGCCCCAGCATTTT. It translates to CSVVFGGTGNQPQHF. This chain uses TRBV29-1 with TRBJ1-5, with 9 bases lining up with TRBD1. The V gene's germline CDR1 is SQVTM and CDR2 ANQGSEA. The CDR3 extends over 15 amino acids. V was pared by 4 bases and J by 4 bases, with 8 bases of the junction left unmatched.

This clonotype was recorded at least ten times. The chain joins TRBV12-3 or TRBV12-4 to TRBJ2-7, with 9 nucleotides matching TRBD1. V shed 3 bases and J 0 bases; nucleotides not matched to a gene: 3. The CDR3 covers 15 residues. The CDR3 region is CASSLDRGYSYEQYF. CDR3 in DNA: TGTGCCAGCAGTTTGGACAGGGGCTACTCCTACGAGCAGTACTTC.

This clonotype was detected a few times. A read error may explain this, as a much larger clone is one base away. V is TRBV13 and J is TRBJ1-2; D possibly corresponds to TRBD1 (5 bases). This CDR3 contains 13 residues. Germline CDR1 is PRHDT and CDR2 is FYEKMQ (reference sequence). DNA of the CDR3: TGTGCCAGCAGCAGGCGGGGGGACTATGACTACACCTTC. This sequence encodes CASSRRGDYDYTF.

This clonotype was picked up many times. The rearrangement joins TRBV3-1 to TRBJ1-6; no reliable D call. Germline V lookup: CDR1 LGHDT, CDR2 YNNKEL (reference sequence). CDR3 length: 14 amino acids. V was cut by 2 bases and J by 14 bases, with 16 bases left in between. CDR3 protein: CASSQRSSSGALHF. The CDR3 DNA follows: TGTGCCAGCAGCCAAAGGTCGTCTTCCGGTGCCCTCCACTTT.

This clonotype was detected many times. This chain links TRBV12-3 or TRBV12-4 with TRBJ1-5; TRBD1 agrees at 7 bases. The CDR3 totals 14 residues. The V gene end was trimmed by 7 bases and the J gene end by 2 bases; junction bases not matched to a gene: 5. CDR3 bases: TGTGCCAGCACCATGGGACAGCGCAATCAGCCCCAGCATTTT. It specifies CASTMGQRNQPQHF.

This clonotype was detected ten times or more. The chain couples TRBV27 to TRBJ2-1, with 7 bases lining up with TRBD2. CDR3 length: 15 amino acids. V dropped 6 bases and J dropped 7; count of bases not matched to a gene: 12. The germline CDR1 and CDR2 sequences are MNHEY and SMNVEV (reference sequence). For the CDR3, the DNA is TGTGCCAGCAGCCCCACAACTAGCGCCAGAAATGAGCAGTTCTTC. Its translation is CASSPTTSARNEQFF.

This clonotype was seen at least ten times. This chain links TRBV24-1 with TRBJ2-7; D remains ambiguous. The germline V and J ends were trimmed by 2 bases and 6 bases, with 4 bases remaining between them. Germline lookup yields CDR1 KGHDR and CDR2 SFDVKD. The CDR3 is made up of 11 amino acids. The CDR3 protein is CATSDSGEQYF. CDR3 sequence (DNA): TGTGCCACCAGTGATTCCGGCGAGCAGTACTTC.

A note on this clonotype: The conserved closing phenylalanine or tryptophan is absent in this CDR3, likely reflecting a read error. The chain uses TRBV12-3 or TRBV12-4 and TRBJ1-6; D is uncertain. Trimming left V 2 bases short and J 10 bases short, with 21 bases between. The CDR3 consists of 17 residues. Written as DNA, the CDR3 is TGTGCCAGCAGTTTATATGGGTTTTCGGTCTCGGGGTCACCCCTCCACCTT. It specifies CASSLYGFSVSGSPLHL.

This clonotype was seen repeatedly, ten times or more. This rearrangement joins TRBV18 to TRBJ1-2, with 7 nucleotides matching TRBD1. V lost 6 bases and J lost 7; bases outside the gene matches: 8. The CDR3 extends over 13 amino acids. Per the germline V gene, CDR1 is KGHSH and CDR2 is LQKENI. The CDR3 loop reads CASSRDRASGYTF. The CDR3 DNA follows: TGTGCCAGCTCCCGCGACAGGGCTTCTGGCTACACCTTC. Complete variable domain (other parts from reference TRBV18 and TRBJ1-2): NAGVMQNPRHLVRRRGQEARLRCSPMKGHSHVYWYRQLPEEGLKFMVYLQKENIIDESGMPKERFSAEFPKEGPSILRIQQVVRGDSAAYFCASSRDRASGYTFGSGTRLTVV.

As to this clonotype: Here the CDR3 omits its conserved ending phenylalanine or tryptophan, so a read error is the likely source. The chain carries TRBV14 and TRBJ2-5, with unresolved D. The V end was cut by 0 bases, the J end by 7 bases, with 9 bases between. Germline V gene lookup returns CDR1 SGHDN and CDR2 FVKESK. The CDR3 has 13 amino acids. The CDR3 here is CASSQDWLGTQYV. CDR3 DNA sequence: TGTGCCAGCAGCCAAGACTGGCTGGGGACCCAGTACGTC.

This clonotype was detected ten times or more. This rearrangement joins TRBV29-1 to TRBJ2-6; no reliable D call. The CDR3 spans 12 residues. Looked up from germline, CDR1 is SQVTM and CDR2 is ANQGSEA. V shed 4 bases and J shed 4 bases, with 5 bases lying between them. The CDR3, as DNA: TGCAGCGTTGGATCCGGGGCCAACGTCCTGACTTTC. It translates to CSVGSGANVLTF.

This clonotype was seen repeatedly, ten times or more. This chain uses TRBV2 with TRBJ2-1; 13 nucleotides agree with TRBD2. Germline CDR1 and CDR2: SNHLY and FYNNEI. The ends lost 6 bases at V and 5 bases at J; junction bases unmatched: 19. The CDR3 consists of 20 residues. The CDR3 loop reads CASRTGTSGTVLRLHNEQFF. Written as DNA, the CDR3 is TGTGCCAGCAGGACCGGGACTAGCGGGACGGTATTAAGGCTGCACAATGAGCAGTTCTTC.

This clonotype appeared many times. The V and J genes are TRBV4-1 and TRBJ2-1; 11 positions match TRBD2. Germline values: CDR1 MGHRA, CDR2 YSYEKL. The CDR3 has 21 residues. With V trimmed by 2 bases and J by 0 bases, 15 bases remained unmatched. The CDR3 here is CASSQLFPGLAEPSSYNEQFF. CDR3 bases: TGCGCCAGCAGCCAACTCTTTCCGGGACTAGCGGAACCGAGCTCCTACAATGAGCAGTTCTTC.

The chain's CDR3 is CASTKVVASPYEQYF. DNA of the CDR3: TGTGCCAGCACCAAGGTGGTAGCCAGCCCCTACGAGCAGTACTTC. The genes are TRBV2 and TRBJ2-7, with D hard to call. The V gene lost 7 bases and the J gene lost 2 bases, with 18 bases spanning the gap. The V gene's germline CDR1 is SNHLY and CDR2 FYNNEI. This CDR3 has 15 residues.